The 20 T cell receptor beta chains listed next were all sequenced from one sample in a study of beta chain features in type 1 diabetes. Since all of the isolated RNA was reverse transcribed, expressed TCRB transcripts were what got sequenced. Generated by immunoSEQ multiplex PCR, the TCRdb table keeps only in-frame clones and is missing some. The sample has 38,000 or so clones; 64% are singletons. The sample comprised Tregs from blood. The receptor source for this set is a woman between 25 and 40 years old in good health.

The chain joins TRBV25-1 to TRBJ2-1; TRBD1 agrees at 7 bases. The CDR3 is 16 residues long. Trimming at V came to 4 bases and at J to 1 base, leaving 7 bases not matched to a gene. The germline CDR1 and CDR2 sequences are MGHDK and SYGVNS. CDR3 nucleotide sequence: TGTGCCAGCAGTGGACCTCCGGGACAGTCCTACAATGAGCAGTTCTTC. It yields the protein CASSGPPGQSYNEQFF.

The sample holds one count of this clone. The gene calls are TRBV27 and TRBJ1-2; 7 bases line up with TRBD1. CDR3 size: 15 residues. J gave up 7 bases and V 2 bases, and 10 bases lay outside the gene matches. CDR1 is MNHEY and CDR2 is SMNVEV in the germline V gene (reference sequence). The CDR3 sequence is CASSLGNRGRVGYTF. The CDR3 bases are TGTGCCAGCAGTTTAGGGAACAGGGGCCGGGTTGGCTACACCTTC.

The CDR3 reads CASSQRLAGGNNEQFF. The DNA of the CDR3 is TGTGCCAGCAGCCAAAGACTAGCGGGAGGCAACAATGAGCAGTTCTTC. The chain carries TRBV9 and TRBJ2-1, with 13 nucleotides matching TRBD2. The CDR3 consists of 16 residues. Germline trimming cut 4 bases from V and 5 bases from J; bases unmatched to any gene: 6. Per germline, CDR1 SGDLS and CDR2 YYNGEE. Drawing the rest from reference TRBV9 and TRBJ2-1, the complete variable domain is DSGVTQTPKHLITATGQRVTLRCSPRSGDLSVYWYQQSLDQGLQFLIQYYNGEERAKGNILERFSAQQFPDLHSELNLSSLELGDSALYFCASSQRLAGGNNEQFFGPGTRLTVL.

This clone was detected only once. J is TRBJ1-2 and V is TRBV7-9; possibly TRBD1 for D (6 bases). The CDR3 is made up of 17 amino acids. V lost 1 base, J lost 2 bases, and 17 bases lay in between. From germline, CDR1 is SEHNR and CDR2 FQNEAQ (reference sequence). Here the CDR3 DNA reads TGTGCCAGCAGCTTAGTAGAGGCTATTACAGGGAACTATGGCTACACCTTC. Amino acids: CASSLVEAITGNYGYTF.

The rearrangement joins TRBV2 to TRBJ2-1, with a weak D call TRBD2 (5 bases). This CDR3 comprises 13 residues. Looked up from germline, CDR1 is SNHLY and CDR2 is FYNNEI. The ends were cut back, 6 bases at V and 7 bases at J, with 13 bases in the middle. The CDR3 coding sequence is TGTGCCAGCAGAAAGGGAGTAGGGAATGAGCAGTTCTTC. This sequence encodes CASRKGVGNEQFF. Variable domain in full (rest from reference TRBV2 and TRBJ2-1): EPEVTQTPSHQVTQMGQEVILRCVPISNHLYFYWYRQILGQKVEFLVSFYNNEISEKSEIFDDQFSVERPDGSNFTLKIRSTKLEDSAMYFCASRKGVGNEQFFGPGTRLTVL.

CDR3 region: CASSFLAGGRYEQFF. CDR3 DNA: TGCGCCAGCAGCTTCCTAGCGGGAGGGCGGTATGAGCAGTTCTTC. The rearrangement uses TRBV5-1 and TRBJ2-1, with TRBD2 matching 12 bases. In germline, CDR1 is SGHRS, CDR2 YFSETQ. This CDR3 is 15 amino acids long. V shed 2 bases and J 8 bases; nucleotides not matched to a gene: 5. Full variable domain (rest looked up from reference TRBV5-1 and TRBJ2-1): KAGVTQTPRYLIKTRGQQVTLSCSPISGHRSVSWYQQTPGQGLQFLFEYFSETQRNKGNFPGRFSGRQFSNSRSEMNVSTLELGDSALYLCASSFLAGGRYEQFFGPGTRLTVL.

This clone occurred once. In DNA form, the CDR3 reads TGTGCCAGCAGTTCCCCCGACTCAAGCTCCTACAATGAGCAGTTCTTC. It translates to CASSSPDSSSYNEQFF. V and J are TRBV28 and TRBJ2-1, with D unclear. CDR1 is MDHEN, CDR2 SYDVKM, per germline. V dropped 4 bases and J dropped 0 bases, with 13 bases sitting between them. This CDR3 spans 16 amino acids.

The CDR3 region is CASSLVTASTDTQYF. The CDR3 DNA follows: TGTGCCAGCAGCTTAGTTACAGCAAGCACAGATACGCAGTATTTT. The rearrangement uses TRBV7-2 and TRBJ2-3; D not resolved. CDR1 is SGHTA, CDR2 FQGNSA, per germline. Deletions cut 1 base from V and 0 bases from J, with 8 bases between. The CDR3 extends over 15 amino acids.

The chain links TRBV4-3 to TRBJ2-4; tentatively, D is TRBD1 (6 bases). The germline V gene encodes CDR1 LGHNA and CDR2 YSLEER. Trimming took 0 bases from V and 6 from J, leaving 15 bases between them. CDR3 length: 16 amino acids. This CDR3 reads CASSQDFGTDRNIQYF. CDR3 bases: TGCGCCAGCAGCCAAGATTTCGGGACGGACAGAAACATTCAGTACTTC.

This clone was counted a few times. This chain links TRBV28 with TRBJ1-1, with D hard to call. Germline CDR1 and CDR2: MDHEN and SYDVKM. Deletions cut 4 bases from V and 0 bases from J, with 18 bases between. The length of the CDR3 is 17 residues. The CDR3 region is CASSWLGADIMNTEAFF. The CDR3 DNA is TGTGCCAGCAGTTGGTTAGGAGCAGATATTATGAACACTGAAGCTTTCTTT.

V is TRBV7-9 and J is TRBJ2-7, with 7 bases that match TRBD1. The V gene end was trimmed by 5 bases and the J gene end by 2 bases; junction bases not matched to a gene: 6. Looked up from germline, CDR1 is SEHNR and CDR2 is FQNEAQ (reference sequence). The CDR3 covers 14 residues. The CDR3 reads CASSPTGFTYEQYF. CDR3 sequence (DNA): TGTGCCAGCAGCCCGACAGGGTTCACCTACGAGCAGTACTTC.

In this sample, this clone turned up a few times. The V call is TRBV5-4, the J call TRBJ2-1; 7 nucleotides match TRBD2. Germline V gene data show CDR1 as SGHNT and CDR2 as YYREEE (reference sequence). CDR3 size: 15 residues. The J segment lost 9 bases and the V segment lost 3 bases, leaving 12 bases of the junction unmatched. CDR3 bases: TGTGCCAGCAGCTCACGTTTAACTAGCGTGAGTGAGCAGTTCTTC. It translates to CASSSRLTSVSEQFF.

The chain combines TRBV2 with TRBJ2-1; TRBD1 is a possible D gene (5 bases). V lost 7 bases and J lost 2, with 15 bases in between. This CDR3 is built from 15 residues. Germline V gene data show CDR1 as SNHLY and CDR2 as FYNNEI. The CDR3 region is CASTTRVTTYNEQFF. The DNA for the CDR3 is TGTGCCAGCACAACCAGGGTGACCACCTACAATGAGCAGTTCTTC.

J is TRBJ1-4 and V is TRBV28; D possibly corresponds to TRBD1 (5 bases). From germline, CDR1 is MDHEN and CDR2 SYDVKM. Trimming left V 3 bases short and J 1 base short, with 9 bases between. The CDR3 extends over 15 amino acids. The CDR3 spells CASSFGGLTNEKLFF. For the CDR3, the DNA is TGTGCCAGCAGTTTCGGGGGTTTAACTAATGAAAAACTGTTTTTT.

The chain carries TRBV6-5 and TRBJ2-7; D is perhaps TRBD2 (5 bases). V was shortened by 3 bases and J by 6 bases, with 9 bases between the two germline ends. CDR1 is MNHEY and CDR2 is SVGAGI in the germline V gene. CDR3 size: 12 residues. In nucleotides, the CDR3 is TGTGCCAGCAGTTATCGGGGAGCCGAGCAGTACTTC. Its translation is CASSYRGAEQYF.

The CDR3 sequence: CASPRDRNYEQYF. CDR3 bases: TGTGCCAGCCCCCGGGACAGGAACTACGAGCAGTACTTC. The V gene is TRBV27, the J gene TRBJ2-7; 8 bases match TRBD1. V was clipped by 8 bases and J by 3 bases; unmatched bases: 6. The length of the CDR3 is 13 residues. CDR1 MNHEY and CDR2 SMNVEV come from the germline V gene (reference sequence).

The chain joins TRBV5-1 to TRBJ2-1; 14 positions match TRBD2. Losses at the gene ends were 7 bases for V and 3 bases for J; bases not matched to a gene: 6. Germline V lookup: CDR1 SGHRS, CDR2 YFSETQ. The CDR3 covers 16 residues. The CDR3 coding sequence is TGCGCCAGCGGGGGGGGACTAGCGGGAGTCTACAATGAGCAGTTCTTC. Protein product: CASGGGLAGVYNEQFF.

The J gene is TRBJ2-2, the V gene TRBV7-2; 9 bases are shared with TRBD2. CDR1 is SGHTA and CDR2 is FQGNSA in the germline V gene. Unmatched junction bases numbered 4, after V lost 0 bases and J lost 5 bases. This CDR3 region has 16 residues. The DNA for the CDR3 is TGTGCCAGCAGCTTAGCGGGACTAGCAATGACCGGGGAGCTGTTTTTT. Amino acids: CASSLAGLAMTGELFF.

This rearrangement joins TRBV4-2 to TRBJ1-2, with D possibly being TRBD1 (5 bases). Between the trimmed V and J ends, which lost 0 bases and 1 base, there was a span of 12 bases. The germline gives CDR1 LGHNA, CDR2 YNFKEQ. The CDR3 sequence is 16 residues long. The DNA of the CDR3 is TGTGCCAGCAGCCAAGATTTAGCAGGGTATAACTATGGCTACACCTTC. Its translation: CASSQDLAGYNYGYTF.

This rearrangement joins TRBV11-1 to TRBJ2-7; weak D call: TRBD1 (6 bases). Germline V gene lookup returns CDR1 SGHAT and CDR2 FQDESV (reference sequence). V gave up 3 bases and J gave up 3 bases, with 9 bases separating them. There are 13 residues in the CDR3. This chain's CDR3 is CASSFGQFYEQYF. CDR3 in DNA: TGTGCCAGCAGCTTCGGACAGTTCTACGAGCAGTACTTC.